The clone carrying this T cell receptor beta chain was seen at least ten times. Its antigen is as yet unknown. This CDR3 fails to terminate in the conserved phenylalanine or tryptophan, so it likely reflects a read error. The sample comes from a study of breast tumors, draining lymph nodes, adjacent tissues. Whole-study findings and limits: Tumor repertoires ranked between lymph nodes and nontumor tissue in diversity, with V and J gene preferences.

One entry per CDR3 protein, called by TCRdb with MiXCR from the multiplex PCR reads. The sample has 200,000 or so distinct CDR3 sequences, approximately 30% seen once. CDR1 SGHTA and CDR2 FQGNSA come from the germline V gene. Unmatched junction bases numbered 3, after V lost 4 bases and J lost 2 bases. The CDR3 covers 14 residues. The lymph nodes were axillary draining lymph nodes from breast cancer patients. The TCR sequence derives from a female donor with breast cancer. Some clones in this sample may be carry-over from other donors' samples. The sample was axillary lymph node tissue. The chain uses TRBV7-2 and TRBJ2-5; TRBD1 matches 8 bases. CDR3 residues: CASSSGTGQETQYL. CDR3 DNA sequence: TGTGCCAGCAGCTCAGGGACAGGACAAGAGACCCAGTACCTC.